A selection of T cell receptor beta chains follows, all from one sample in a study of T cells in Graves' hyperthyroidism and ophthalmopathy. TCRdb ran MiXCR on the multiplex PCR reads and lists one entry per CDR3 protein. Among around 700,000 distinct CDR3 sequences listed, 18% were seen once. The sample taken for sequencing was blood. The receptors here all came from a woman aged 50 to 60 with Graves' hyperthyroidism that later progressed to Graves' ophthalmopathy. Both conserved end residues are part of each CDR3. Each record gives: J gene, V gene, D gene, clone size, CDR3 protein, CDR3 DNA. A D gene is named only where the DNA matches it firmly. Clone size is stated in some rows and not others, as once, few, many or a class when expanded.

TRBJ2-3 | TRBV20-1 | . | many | CSASGAEATDTQYF | TGCAGTGCTAGTGGGGCGGAGGCCACAGATACGCAGTATTTT
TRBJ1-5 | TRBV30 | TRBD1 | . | CAWSPDRVDQPQHF | TGTGCCTGGAGCCCGGACAGGGTGGATCAGCCCCAGCATTTT
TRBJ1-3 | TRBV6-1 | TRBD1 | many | CASSFVTGGSGNTIYF | TGTGCCAGCAGTTTCGTTACAGGGGGCTCTGGAAACACCATATATTTT
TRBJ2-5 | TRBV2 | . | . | CAGGLLQTPQETQYF | TGTGCCGGGGGCTTGCTCCAGACCCCACAAGAGACCCAGTACTTC
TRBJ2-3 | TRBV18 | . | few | CASSPQERTDTQYF | TGTGCCAGCTCACCCCAGGAGCGCACAGATACGCAGTATTTT
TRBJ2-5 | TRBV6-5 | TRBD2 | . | CASSYSRAGGGETQYF | TGTGCCAGCAGTTACTCGAGGGCGGGGGGGGGAGAGACCCAGTACTTC
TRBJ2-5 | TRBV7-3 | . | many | CASSLKAGSQETQYF | TGTGCCAGCAGCTTAAAGGCGGGTAGTCAAGAGACCCAGTACTTC
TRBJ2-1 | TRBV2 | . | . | CASQSLLAEELGSFYEQFF | TGTGCCAGCCAATCTCTCCTTGCGGAGGAACTAGGGAGTTTTTATGAGCAGTTCTTC
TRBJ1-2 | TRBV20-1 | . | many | CSATSVLDTIGNGYTF | TGCAGTGCTACTTCTGTTCTAGACACCATAGGGAATGGCTACACCTTC
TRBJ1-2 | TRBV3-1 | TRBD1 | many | CASSPRDRGGGYTF | TGTGCCAGCAGCCCGAGGGACAGGGGTGGTGGCTACACCTTC
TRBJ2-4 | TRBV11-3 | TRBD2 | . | CASSLRGSGTSSIQYF | TGTGCCAGCAGCTTGAGGGGTAGCGGGACAAGTAGCATTCAGTACTTC
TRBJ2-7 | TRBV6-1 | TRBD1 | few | CASSNRVPGQGHEQYF | TGTGCCAGCAGTAATAGGGTACCGGGACAGGGCCACGAGCAGTACTTC
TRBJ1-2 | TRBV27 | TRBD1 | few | CASSRTGGVHLYTF | TGTGCCAGCAGTCGGACAGGGGGCGTACATCTCTACACCTTC
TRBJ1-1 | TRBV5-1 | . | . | CASSQRTGSEAFF | TGCGCCAGCAGCCAAAGAACAGGGTCTGAAGCTTTCTTT
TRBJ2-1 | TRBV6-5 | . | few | CASSYSLGGEQFF | TGTGCCAGCAGTTACTCATTGGGGGGTGAGCAGTTCTTC
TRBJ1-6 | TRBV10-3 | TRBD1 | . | CAISENGQGELYSPLHF | TGTGCCATCAGTGAAAACGGACAGGGGGAACTCTATTCACCCCTCCACTTT
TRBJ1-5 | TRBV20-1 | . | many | CSAHRGGDNQPQHF | TGCAGTGCTCATCGAGGGGGTGACAATCAGCCCCAGCATTTT
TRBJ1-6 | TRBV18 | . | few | CASSPDNMGGSLYNSPLHF | TGTGCCAGCTCACCGGACAACATGGGGGGGTCCCTCTATAATTCACCCCTCCACTTT
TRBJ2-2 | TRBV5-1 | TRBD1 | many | CASRQGDTGELFF | TGTGCCAGCAGACAGGGAGACACCGGGGAGCTGTTTTTT
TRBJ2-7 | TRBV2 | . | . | CASSVSLTLSYEQYF | TGTGCCAGCAGTGTATCTCTGACCCTCTCCTACGAGCAGTACTTC
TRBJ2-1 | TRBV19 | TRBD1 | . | CASSRTGLYNEQFF | TGTGCCAGTAGTAGGACAGGGCTTTACAATGAGCAGTTCTTC
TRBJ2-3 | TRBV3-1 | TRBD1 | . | CASSGDRYNTDTQYF | TGTGCCAGCAGCGGGGACAGATACAACACAGATACGCAGTATTTT
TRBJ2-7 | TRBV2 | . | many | CASSPQAIRNAEQYF | TGTGCCAGCAGTCCGCAAGCCATCCGGAACGCCGAGCAGTACTTC
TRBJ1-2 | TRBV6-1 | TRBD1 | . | CASSRTGGLGYGYTF | TGTGCCAGCAGTCGGACAGGGGGGCTTGGCTATGGCTACACCTTC
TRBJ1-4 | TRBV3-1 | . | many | CATRRQDGRGANEKLFF | TGTGCCACCAGGAGACAGGACGGACGGGGGGCTAATGAAAAACTGTTTTTT
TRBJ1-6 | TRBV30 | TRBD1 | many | CAWSLRQGGSPLHF | TGTGCCTGGAGTTTACGACAGGGGGGTTCACCCCTCCACTTT
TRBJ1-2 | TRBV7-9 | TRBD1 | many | CASSSPTGPNYGYTF | TGTGCCAGCAGCTCCCCGACAGGGCCTAACTATGGCTACACCTTC
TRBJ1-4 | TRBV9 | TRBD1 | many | CASSAGTGVGEKLFF | TGTGCCAGCAGCGCCGGGACAGGGGTTGGAGAAAAACTGTTTTTT
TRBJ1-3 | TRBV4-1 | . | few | CASSQEQRSGNTIYF | TGCGCCAGCAGCCAAGAGCAGCGATCTGGAAACACCATATATTTT
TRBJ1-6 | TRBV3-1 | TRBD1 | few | CASSPWTGESSPLHF | TGTGCCAGCAGCCCTTGGACAGGGGAAAGTTCACCCCTCCACTTT
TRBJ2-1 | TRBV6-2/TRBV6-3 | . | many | CASSPRQTGHNEQFF | TGTGCCAGCAGTCCTCGTCAAACAGGGCACAATGAGCAGTTCTTC
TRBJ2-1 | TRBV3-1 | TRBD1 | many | CASSQDRTGSSEQFF | TGTGCCAGCAGCCAAGATAGGACAGGGAGCTCTGAGCAGTTCTTC
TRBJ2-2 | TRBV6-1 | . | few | CASSPETGGAGTGELFF | TGTGCCAGCAGCCCAGAAACGGGGGGCGCTGGCACCGGGGAGCTGTTTTTT
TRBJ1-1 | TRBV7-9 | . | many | CASSLAGEAEAFF | TGTGCCAGCAGCTTAGCAGGAGAGGCTGAAGCTTTCTTT
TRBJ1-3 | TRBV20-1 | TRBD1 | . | CSARPQGPSGNTIYF | TGCAGTGCTCGCCCACAGGGGCCCTCTGGAAACACCATATATTTT
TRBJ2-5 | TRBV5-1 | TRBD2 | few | CASSFQLAVQETQYF | TGCGCCAGCAGCTTCCAACTAGCGGTCCAAGAGACCCAGTACTTC
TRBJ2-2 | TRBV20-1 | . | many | CSANWAGTNTGELFF | TGCAGTGCTAACTGGGCGGGGACGAACACCGGGGAGCTGTTTTTT
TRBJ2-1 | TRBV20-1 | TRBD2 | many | CSATPGLAGIANEQFF | TGCAGTGCTACACCAGGACTAGCGGGGATTGCCAATGAGCAGTTCTTC
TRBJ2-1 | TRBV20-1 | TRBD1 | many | CSASRQGTGFYEQFF | TGCAGTGCTAGCAGACAGGGGACCGGGTTCTATGAGCAGTTCTTC
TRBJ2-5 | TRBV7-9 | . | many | CASSPGVAQETQYF | TGTGCCAGCAGCCCAGGGGTAGCCCAAGAGACCCAGTACTTC
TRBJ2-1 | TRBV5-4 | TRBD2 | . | CASSLAAGAPYNEQFF | TGTGCCAGCAGCTTGGCAGCGGGGGCACCCTACAATGAGCAGTTCTTC
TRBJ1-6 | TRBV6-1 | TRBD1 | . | CASRRDRGDSPLHF | TGTGCCAGCAGGCGGGACAGGGGGGATTCACCCCTCCACTTT
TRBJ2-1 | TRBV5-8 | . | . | CASSFQTGIDNEQFF | TGTGCCAGCAGCTTCCAGACTGGGATTGACAATGAGCAGTTCTTC
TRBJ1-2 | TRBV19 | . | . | CASRDTPNYGYTF | TGTGCCAGTAGGGACACTCCTAACTATGGCTACACCTTC
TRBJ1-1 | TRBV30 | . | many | CAWNLNRDTEAFF | TGTGCCTGGAACCTCAACAGGGATACTGAAGCTTTCTTT
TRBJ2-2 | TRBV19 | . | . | CASSLFQGRTGELFF | TGTGCCAGTAGTTTATTTCAGGGAAGGACCGGGGAGCTGTTTTTT
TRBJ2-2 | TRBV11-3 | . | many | CASSKGPGRSATGELFF | TGTGCCAGCAGCAAGGGGCCGGGGAGGTCGGCCACCGGGGAGCTGTTTTTT
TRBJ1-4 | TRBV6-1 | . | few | CASSVGGRGEKLFF | TGTGCCAGCAGCGTGGGGGGGCGAGGGGAAAAACTGTTTTTT
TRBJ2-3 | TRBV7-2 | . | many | CASSLAGGPKDTQYF | TGTGCCAGCAGCTTAGCGGGGGGACCTAAAGATACGCAGTATTTT
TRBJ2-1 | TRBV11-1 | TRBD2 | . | CASSSTSGRGYLNEQFF | TGTGCCAGCAGCTCAACTAGCGGGAGGGGATATTTGAATGAGCAGTTCTTC
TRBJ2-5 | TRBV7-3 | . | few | CASSSRTGETQYF | TGTGCCAGCAGCTCTCGCACAGGGGAGACCCAGTACTTC